This TCR beta chain originates from a study of T cells in Graves' hyperthyroidism and ophthalmopathy. Study-wide context: Peripheral blood was taken when the disease was first diagnosed, before any treatment began.

The CDR3 loop spans 16 amino acids. The V gene's germline CDR1 is SGHTS and CDR2 YDEGEE. V gave up 0 bases and J gave up 1 base, with 12 bases separating them. Absent ophthalmopathy progression within 18 months defined stable Graves' hyperthyroidism. Pregnant or lactating patients were excluded, as were those with uncontrolled infection or other autoimmune disease. TCR beta CDR3 regions were amplified from RNA transcripts. TCR CDR3 regions were first amplified by RT-PCR with HTBI primers. TCRdb re-analysed the multiplex PCR reads in MiXCR, keeping a single row per CDR3 protein. The table records under 450,000 distinct CDR3 sequences, approximately 14% of them present only once. This clonotype has a count of ten or more.

The TCR was taken from a woman between 18 and 29 years old with Graves' hyperthyroidism. Sequencing was done on a sample of blood. This chain uses TRBV5-8 with TRBJ2-3; D is perhaps TRBD1 (5 bases). The CDR3 sequence: CASSLAHGRGTDTQYF. The DNA for the CDR3 is TGTGCCAGCAGCTTGGCCCATGGCAGGGGCACAGATACGCAGTATTTT.